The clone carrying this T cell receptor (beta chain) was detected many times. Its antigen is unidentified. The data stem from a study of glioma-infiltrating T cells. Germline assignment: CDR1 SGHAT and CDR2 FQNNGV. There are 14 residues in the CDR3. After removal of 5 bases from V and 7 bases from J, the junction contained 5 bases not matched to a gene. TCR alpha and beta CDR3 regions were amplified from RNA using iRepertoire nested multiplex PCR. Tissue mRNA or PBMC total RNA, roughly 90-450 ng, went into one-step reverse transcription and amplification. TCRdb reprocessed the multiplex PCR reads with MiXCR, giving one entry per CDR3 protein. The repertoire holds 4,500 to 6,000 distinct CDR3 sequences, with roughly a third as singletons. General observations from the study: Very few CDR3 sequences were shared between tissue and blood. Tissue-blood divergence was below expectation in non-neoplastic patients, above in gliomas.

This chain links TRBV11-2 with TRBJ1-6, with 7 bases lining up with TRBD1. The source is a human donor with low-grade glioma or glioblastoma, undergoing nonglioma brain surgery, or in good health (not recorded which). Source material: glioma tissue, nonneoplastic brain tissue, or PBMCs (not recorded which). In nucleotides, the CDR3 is TGTGCCAGCAGCCTGGAACAGGGGAATTCACCCCTCCACTTT. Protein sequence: CASSLEQGNSPLHF.